This TCR beta chain was sequenced in a study of blood T cell repertoires in COVID-19. About the research overall: Sites in the United States, Italy and Spain provided acute and convalescent COVID-19 samples. T cells, B-cell-depleted T cells, or PBMCs supplied cDNA or gDNA.

Sequenced by immunoSEQ multiplex PCR; TCRdb stores in-frame clones only, minus some. Among approximately 92,000 clones listed, roughly 84% were seen once. CDR1 SGHVS and CDR2 FQNEAQ come from the germline V gene. CDR3 length: 16 amino acids. J was trimmed by 5 bases and V by 6 bases; bases with no gene match: 15. The sequence was collected from a man aged 65 to 85 with active or convalescent COVID-19. The V gene is TRBV7-8, the J gene TRBJ2-5; the match to TRBD1 covers 7 bases. The specimen sequenced was peripheral blood. CDR3 coding DNA: TGTGCCAGCAGTCTGGGACAGTCCATCTCGGGGGAGACCCAGTACTTC. Protein sequence: CASSLGQSISGETQYF.